This TCR beta chain was identified during a study of T cells in Graves' hyperthyroidism and ophthalmopathy. General study points: The majority of expanded thyroid clonotypes above 0.001 also appeared in blood. In simple terms, a model built on 13 V-J features told ophthalmopathy apart from stable hyperthyroidism.

The sample of blood was obtained at first hyperthyroidism diagnosis (before any ophthalmopathy symptoms). Roughly 9.1 ml of fresh peripheral blood supplied the PBMCs. V was shortened by 4 bases and J by 6 bases, with 11 bases between the two germline ends. The length of the CDR3 is 13 residues. Germline V gene lookup returns CDR1 WNHNN and CDR2 SYGVQD (reference sequence). For this clonotype: Its antigen is not known.

Regions amplified from RNA transcripts were the TCR beta CDR3 regions. With the HTBI primer set, the TCR CDR3 went through a first round of RT-PCR. TCRdb reanalysed the multiplex PCR reads using MiXCR and keeps one entry per CDR3 protein. The table lists around 700,000 distinct CDR3 sequences, about 19% of them singletons. This rearrangement joins TRBV10-1 to TRBJ2-3, with D perhaps matching TRBD2 (5 bases). This receptor was identified in a woman between 50 and 59 years old with Graves' hyperthyroidism that later progressed to Graves' ophthalmopathy. The source material was blood. DNA of the CDR3: TGCGCCAGCAGTGTCGGGGTTGCGGATACGCAGTATTTT. Protein product: CASSVGVADTQYF.